Shown below are 19 T cell receptor beta chains from a single sample sequenced in a study of T cell changes during pregnancy in multiple sclerosis. Assay used: immunoSEQ multiplex PCR; TCRdb lists only in-frame clones, some missing. The sample gives 50,000 to 65,000 clones, roughly 88% of which show up once; approximately 1.8% is in the top ten. This sample comprised peripheral blood, obtained in the first trimester of pregnancy. These receptors were taken from a female donor with multiple sclerosis, enrolled in a pregnancy study.

The count of this clone is one. The V gene is TRBV9, the J gene TRBJ1-2, with D possibly matching TRBD1 (5 bases). The V gene lost 5 bases and the J gene lost 2 bases, with 10 bases spanning the gap. The germline gives CDR1 SGDLS, CDR2 YYNGEE. The CDR3 sequence is 13 residues long. CDR3: CASSRGMNYGYTF. CDR3 coding DNA: TGTGCCAGCAGTCGGGGGATGAACTATGGCTACACCTTC.

The chain is built from TRBV5-6 and TRBJ2-1, with TRBD2 matching 8 bases. Germline lookup yields CDR1 SGHDT and CDR2 YYEEEE. CDR3 size: 13 residues. The V gene end was trimmed by 3 bases and the J gene end by 9 bases; junction bases not matched to a gene: 5. The DNA of the CDR3 is TGTGCCAGCAGCTCCCTTCGGGGGGGTGAGCAGTTCTTC. Translating gives CASSSLRGGEQFF.

This chain connects TRBV5-1 to TRBJ2-1, with TRBD2 as a possible D gene (6 bases). V lost 6 bases and J lost 4, with 14 bases in between. In germline, CDR1 is SGHRS, CDR2 YFSETQ. This CDR3 spans 14 amino acids. The DNA of the CDR3 is TGCGCCAGCACTCCGGGAGTAATGTACAATGAGCAGTTCTTC. Its translation: CASTPGVMYNEQFF.

This rearrangement joins TRBV6-4 to TRBJ1-1; a weak D match, TRBD1 (6 bases). The CDR3 extends over 15 amino acids. Germline CDR1 reads MRHNA; CDR2 reads SNTAGT. V was shortened by 0 bases and J by 5 bases, with 13 bases between the two germline ends. CDR3 DNA sequence: TGTGCCAGCAGTGACTCTGTGCAGGGGAAGACTGAAGCTTTCTTT. Residues: CASSDSVQGKTEAFF.

V gene TRBV28 combines with J gene TRBJ2-7, with D possibly TRBD1 on 5 matching bases. V was clipped by 3 bases and J by 5 bases, with 5 bases between them. Germline CDR1 and CDR2: MDHEN and SYDVKM. The CDR3 spans 11 residues. This CDR3 reads CASSFRDEQYF. The CDR3 bases are TGTGCCAGCAGTTTCAGGGACGAGCAGTACTTC. The variable domain in full, completed from reference TRBV28 and TRBJ2-7, reads DVKVTQSSRYLVKRTGEKVFLECVQDMDHENMFWYRQDPGLGLRLIYFSYDVKMKEKGDIPEGYSVSREKKERFSLILESASTNQTSMYLCASSFRDEQYFGPGTRLTVT.

This rearrangement joins TRBV9 to TRBJ1-4; TRBD1 matches 7 bases. Losses at the gene ends were 0 bases for V and 2 bases for J; bases not matched to a gene: 16. Looked up from germline, CDR1 is SGDLS and CDR2 is YYNGEE. The length of the CDR3 is 20 residues. The CDR3 bases are TGTGCCAGCAGCGTAGGCCCTCGACAGGGAAGGGGGGAGACTAATGAAAAACTGTTTTTT. Protein sequence: CASSVGPRQGRGETNEKLFF.

This chain uses TRBV5-4 with TRBJ2-1; TRBD1 agrees at 10 bases. Germline V gives CDR1 SGHNT, CDR2 YYREEE (reference sequence). The CDR3 has 14 residues. V shed 3 bases and J 6 bases; nucleotides not matched to a gene: 3. The CDR3 is CASSSGQGSNEQFF. In nucleotides, the CDR3 is TGTGCCAGCAGCTCGGGACAGGGGAGCAATGAGCAGTTCTTC. The full variable domain, rest sourced from reference TRBV5-4 and TRBJ2-1, is ETGVTQSPTHLIKTRGQQVTLRCSSQSGHNTVSWYQQALGQGPQFIFQYYREEENGRGNFPPRFSGLQFPNYSSELNVNALELDDSALYLCASSSGQGSNEQFFGPGTRLTVL.

This clone appeared a single time. The chain carries TRBV2 and TRBJ2-4; 10 bases agree with TRBD1. Germline V gene sequence: CDR1 SNHLY, CDR2 FYNNEI. V shed 3 bases, J shed 7 bases, and the junction held 3 bases outside the gene matches. CDR3 length equals 14 residues. The CDR3 here is CASSDLGQGNIQYF. For the CDR3, the DNA is TGTGCCAGCAGTGATTTGGGACAGGGGAACATTCAGTACTTC.

The chain couples TRBV7-9 to TRBJ1-4, with 8 positions matching TRBD1. The trim removed 5 bases at V and 4 bases at J, leaving 6 bases unmatched. This CDR3 spans 15 amino acids. Germline V CDR1 and CDR2: SEHNR, FQNEAQ (reference sequence). Written as DNA, the CDR3 is TGTGCCAGCAGCCCAGGGGGCTACGGTAATGAAAAACTGTTTTTT. It translates to CASSPGGYGNEKLFF.

The rearrangement links TRBV2 to TRBJ1-5; 12 bases are shared with TRBD1. CDR1 is SNHLY, CDR2 FYNNEI, per germline. This CDR3 region has 14 residues. V gave up 1 base and J gave up 9 bases; unmatched junction bases: 1. CDR3 protein: CASSEGDRGRPQHF. The CDR3 nucleotides read TGTGCCAGCAGTGAAGGGGACAGGGGGCGGCCCCAGCATTTT.

V and J are TRBV2 and TRBJ1-2; weak D call: TRBD1 (6 bases). V lost 6 bases to trimming and J lost 8 bases, with 19 bases between them. The CDR3 totals 14 residues. Germline assignment: CDR1 SNHLY and CDR2 FYNNEI. CDR3 amino acids: CASSRRRQATGYTF. CDR3 DNA sequence: TGTGCCAGCAGCAGAAGGCGACAGGCCACCGGCTACACCTTC.

V is TRBV5-4 and J is TRBJ2-7; weak D call: TRBD1 (6 bases). The germline V gene has CDR1 SGHNT and CDR2 YYREEE (reference sequence). The V gene lost 2 bases and the J gene lost 1 base, with 10 bases spanning the gap. The CDR3 length is 14 residues. CDR3 residues: CASSFSQGSYEQYF. The CDR3 nucleotides are TGTGCCAGCAGCTTTAGCCAGGGGTCCTACGAGCAGTACTTC.

The genes are TRBV6-4 and TRBJ2-1, with TRBD2 matching 11 bases. The length of the CDR3 is 15 residues. Trimming took 6 bases from V and 5 from J; bases not matched to a gene: 6. CDR1 and CDR2 (germline): MRHNA, SNTAGT. CDR3 loop: CASSPGTSGNNEQFF. In DNA form, the CDR3 reads TGTGCCAGCAGCCCCGGGACTAGCGGTAACAATGAGCAGTTCTTC.

This rearrangement joins TRBV2 to TRBJ2-1; 10 bases are a match to TRBD2. V lost 7 bases and J lost 5; bases outside the gene matches: 5. The germline gives CDR1 SNHLY, CDR2 FYNNEI. The CDR3 contains 14 residues. In DNA, the CDR3 is TGTGCCAGCACTACCCTAGCGGGGGACAATGAGCAGTTCTTC. Residues: CASTTLAGDNEQFF.

The CDR3 is CASRNGQGKTGELFF. DNA for the CDR3: TGTGCCAGCAGAAATGGACAGGGGAAGACCGGGGAGCTGTTTTTT. The J gene is TRBJ2-2, the V gene TRBV2; 9 nucleotides match TRBD1. There are 15 residues in the CDR3. Germline CDR1 and CDR2: SNHLY and FYNNEI. The ends lost 6 bases at V and 5 bases at J; junction bases unmatched: 7.

The chain uses TRBV5-1 and TRBJ2-7, with 12 nucleotides matching TRBD2. Germline V gene data show CDR1 as SGHRS and CDR2 as YFSETQ. Germline trimming cut 3 bases from V and 0 bases from J; bases unmatched to any gene: 4. This CDR3 is built from 16 residues. In nucleotides, the CDR3 is TGCGCCAGCAGCTCGGGACTAGCGGGCTTCTCCTACGAGCAGTACTTC. This encodes CASSSGLAGFSYEQYF.

The gene calls are TRBV5-4 and TRBJ2-6, with a possible D match to TRBD1 (6 bases). V lost 4 bases and J 0 bases, leaving 11 bases between the germline ends. CDR1 and CDR2 from the germline V gene are SGHNT and YYREEE (reference sequence). The length of the CDR3 is 16 residues. CDR3 DNA sequence: TGTGCCAGCAGCGGAACAGGGCACTCTGGGGCCAACGTCCTGACTTTC. It specifies CASSGTGHSGANVLTF.

The CDR3 DNA reads as TGTGCCAGCAGCTTAGCGCTTGCGGGAGCTCGGGATGAGCAGTTCTTC. It encodes CASSLALAGARDEQFF. V and J are TRBV7-8 and TRBJ2-1; 7 bases match TRBD2. The CDR3 runs to 16 residues. Trimming removed 0 bases from V and 8 bases from J; junction bases left unmatched: 10. The germline V gene has CDR1 SGHVS and CDR2 FQNEAQ.

The V call is TRBV19, the J call TRBJ1-1; 9 bases are shared with TRBD1. There are 14 residues in the CDR3. With V trimmed by 6 bases and J by 3 bases, 5 bases remained unmatched. Looked up from germline, CDR1 is LNHDA and CDR2 is SQIVND (reference sequence). This CDR3 reads CASRGDRVDTEAFF. CDR3 bases: TGTGCCAGTAGGGGGGACAGGGTTGACACTGAAGCTTTCTTT.